This T cell receptor beta chain was retrieved from a study of vaccination and CD4 T cells after COVID-19. Oncomine TCR Beta short-read sequencing was applied to DNA from cultured CD4+ T cells. TCRdb analysed the PCR reads with MiXCR anew, one entry per CDR3 protein. The sample lists 9,500 to 15,000 distinct CDR3 sequences, more than 30% occurring once. Treatment described: approximately nine-day PBMC culture with coronavirus spike peptide pools or control peptides (ViraFEST assay). Trimming shortened V by 7 bases and J by 12 bases, and 10 bases separated the two germline ends. There are 11 residues in the CDR3. Germline V lookup: CDR1 MDHEN, CDR2 SYDVKM. This clonotype has just a few counts. The antigen remains undetermined.

Source material: cultured CD4+ T cells from blood. The source of this sequence is a human donor with COVID-19. The chain couples TRBV28 to TRBJ1-6; D might be TRBD1 (6 bases). The CDR3 spells CASTEGGPLHF. CDR3 coding DNA: TGTGCCAGCACCGAAGGGGGACCCCTCCACTTT.